This entry concerns a single TCR beta chain. The sample comes from a study of shared T cell receptors in the human thymus. Germline lookup yields CDR1 WNHNN and CDR2 SYGVQD (reference sequence). This CDR3 comprises 13 residues. V lost 0 bases to trimming and J lost 7 bases, with 7 bases between them. Data came from immunoSEQ multiplex PCR; TCRdb stores just in-frame clones and leaves some out. The data show some 660,000 clones, with 87% seen just once and under 0.01% held by the top ten. This same sample was also part of a study on human thymus T cells. This second study says: Thymic and blood repertoires seemed to show skewed V and J gene use.

Sequencing input: thymocytes. This TCR was sampled from a boy younger than two with a congenital heart defect. The gene calls are TRBV10-1 and TRBJ2-1, with D possibly being TRBD2 (5 bases). The CDR3 DNA sequence: TGCGCCAGCAGTGAGTCGCGAGGGAATGAGCAGTTCTTC. Translating it yields CASSESRGNEQFF.